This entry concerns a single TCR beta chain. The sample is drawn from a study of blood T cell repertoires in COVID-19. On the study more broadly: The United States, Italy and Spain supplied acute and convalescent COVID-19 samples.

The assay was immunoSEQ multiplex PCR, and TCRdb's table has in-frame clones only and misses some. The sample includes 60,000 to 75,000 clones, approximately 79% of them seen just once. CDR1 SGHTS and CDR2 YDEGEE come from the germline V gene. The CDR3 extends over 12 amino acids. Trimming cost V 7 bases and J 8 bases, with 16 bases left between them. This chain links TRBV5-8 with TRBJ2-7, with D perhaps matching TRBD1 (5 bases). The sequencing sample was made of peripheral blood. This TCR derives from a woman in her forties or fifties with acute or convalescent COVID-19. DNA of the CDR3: TGTGCCAGCGGACCCGCAGGGAAAAAGCAGTACTTC. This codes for CASGPAGKKQYF.